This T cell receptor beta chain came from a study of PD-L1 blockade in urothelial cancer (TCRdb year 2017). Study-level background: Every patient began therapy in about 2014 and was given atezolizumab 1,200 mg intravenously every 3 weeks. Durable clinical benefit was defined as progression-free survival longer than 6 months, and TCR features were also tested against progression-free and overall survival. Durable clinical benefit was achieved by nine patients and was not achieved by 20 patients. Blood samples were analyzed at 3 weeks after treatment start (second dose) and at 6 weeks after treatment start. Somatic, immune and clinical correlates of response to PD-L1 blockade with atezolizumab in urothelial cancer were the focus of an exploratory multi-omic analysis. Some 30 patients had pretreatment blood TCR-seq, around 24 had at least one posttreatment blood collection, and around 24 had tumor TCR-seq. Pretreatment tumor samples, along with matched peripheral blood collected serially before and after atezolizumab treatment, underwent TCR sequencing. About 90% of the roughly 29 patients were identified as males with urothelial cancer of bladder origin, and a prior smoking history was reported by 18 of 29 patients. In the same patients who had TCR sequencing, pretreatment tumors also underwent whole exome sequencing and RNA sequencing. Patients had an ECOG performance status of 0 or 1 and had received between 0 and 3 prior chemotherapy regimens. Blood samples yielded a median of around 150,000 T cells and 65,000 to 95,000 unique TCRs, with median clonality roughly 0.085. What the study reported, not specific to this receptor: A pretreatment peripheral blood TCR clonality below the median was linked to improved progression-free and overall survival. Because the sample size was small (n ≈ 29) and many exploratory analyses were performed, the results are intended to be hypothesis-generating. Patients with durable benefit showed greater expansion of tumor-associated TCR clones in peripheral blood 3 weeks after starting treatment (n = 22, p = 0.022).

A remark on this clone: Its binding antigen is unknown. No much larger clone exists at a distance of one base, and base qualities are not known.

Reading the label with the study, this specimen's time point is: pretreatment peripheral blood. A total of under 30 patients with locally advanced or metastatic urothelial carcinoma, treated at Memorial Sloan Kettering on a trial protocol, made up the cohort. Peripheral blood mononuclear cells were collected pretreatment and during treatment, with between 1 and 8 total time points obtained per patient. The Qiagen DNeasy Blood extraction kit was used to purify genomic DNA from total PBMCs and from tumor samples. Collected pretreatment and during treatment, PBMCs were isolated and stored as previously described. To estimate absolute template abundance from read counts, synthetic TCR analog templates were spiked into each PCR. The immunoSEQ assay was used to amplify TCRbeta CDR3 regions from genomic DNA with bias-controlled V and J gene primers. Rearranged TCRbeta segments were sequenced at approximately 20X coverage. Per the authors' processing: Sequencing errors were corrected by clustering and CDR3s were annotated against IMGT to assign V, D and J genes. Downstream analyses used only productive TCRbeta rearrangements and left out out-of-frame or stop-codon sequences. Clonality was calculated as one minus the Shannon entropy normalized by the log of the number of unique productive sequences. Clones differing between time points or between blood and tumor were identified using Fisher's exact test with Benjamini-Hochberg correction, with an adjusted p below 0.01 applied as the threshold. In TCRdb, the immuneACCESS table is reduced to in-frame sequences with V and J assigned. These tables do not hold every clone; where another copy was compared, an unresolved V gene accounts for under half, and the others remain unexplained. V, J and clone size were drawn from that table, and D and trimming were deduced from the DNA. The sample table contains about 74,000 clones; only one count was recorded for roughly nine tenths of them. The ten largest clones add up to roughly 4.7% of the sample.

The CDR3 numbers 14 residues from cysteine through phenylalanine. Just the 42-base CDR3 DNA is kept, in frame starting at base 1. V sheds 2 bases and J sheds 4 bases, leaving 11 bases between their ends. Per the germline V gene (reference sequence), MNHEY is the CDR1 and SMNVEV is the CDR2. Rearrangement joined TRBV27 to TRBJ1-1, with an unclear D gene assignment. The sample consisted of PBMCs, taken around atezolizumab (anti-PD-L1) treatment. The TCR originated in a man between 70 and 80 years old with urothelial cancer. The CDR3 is CASSLTGSITEAFF. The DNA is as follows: TGTGCCAGCAGTTTAACCGGGTCTATCACTGAAGCTTTCTTT.